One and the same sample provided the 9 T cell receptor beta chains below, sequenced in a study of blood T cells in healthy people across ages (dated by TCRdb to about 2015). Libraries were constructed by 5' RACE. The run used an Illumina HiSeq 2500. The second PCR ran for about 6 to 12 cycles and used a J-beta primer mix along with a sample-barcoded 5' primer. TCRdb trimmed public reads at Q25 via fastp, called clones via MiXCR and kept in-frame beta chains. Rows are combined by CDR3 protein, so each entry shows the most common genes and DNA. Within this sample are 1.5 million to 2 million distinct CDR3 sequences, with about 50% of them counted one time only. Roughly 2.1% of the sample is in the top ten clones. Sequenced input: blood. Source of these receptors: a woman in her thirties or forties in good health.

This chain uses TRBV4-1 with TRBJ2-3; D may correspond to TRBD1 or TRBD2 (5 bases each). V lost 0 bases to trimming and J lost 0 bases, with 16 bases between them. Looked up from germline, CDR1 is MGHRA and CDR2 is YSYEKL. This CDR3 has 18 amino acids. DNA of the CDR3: TGCGCCAGCAGCCAAGATGGTCCGAGGGGACCCAGCACAGATACGCAGTATTTT. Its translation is CASSQDGPRGPSTDTQYF.

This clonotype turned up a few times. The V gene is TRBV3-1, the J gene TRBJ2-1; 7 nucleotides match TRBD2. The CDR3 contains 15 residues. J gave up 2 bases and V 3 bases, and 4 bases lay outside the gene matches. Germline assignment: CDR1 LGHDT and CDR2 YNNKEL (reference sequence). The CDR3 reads CASSHGGGAYNEQFF. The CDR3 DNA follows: TGTGCCAGCAGCCATGGTGGGGGGGCCTACAATGAGCAGTTCTTC.

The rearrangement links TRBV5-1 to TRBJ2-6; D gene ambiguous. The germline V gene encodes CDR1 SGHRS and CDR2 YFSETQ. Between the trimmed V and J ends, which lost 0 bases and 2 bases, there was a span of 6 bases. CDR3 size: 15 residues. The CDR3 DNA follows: TGCGCCAGCAGCTTGGAGTGGACTGGGGCCAACGTCCTGACTTTC. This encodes CASSLEWTGANVLTF.

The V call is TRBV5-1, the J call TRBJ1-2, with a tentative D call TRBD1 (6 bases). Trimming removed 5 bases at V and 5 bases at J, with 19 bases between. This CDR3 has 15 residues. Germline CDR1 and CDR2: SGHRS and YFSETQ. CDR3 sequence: CASRDRPTVEYGYTF. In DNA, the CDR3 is TGCGCCAGCAGGGACAGACCTACGGTCGAATATGGCTACACCTTC.

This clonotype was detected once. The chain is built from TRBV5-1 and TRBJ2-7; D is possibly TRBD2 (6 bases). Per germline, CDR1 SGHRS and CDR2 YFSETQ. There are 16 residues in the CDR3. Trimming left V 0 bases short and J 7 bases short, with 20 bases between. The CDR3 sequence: CASSLGAGSSYNEQYF. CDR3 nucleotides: TGCGCCAGCAGCTTGGGGGCGGGGAGCTCCTACAATGAGCAGTACTTC.

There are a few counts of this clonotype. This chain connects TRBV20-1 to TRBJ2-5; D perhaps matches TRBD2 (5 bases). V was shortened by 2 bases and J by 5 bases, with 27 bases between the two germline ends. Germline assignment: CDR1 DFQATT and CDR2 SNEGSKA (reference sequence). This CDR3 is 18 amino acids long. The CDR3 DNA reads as TGCAGTGCTAGACCCCGGTTGGGCCTAGCAGACCTCAGCGAGACCCAGTACTTC. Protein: CSARPRLGLADLSETQYF.

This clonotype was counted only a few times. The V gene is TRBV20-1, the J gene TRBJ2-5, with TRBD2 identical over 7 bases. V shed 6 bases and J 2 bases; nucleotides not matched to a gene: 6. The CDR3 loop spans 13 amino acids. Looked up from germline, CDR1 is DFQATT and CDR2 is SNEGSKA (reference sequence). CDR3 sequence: CSAIPGGQETQYF. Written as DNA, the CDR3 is TGCAGTGCCATACCCGGGGGGCAAGAGACCCAGTACTTC.

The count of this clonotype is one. CDR3 region: CSANRDIDNEQYF. As DNA, the CDR3 is TGCAGTGCTAACCGGGACATAGACAATGAGCAGTACTTC. This chain joins TRBV20-1 and TRBJ2-1, with a weak D call TRBD1 (6 bases). Gene TRBJ2-7 matches the end of the DNA better, so the J call may be wrong. Germline loops: CDR1 DFQATT, CDR2 SNEGSKA (reference sequence). The CDR3 has 13 amino acids.

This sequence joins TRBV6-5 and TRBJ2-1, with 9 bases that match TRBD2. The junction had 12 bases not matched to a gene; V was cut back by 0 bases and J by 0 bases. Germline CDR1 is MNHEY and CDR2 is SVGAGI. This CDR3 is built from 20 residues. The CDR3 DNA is TGTGCCAGCAGTTACTCGGGCGGGGGGGCCCTCATTAGCTCCTACAATGAGCAGTTCTTC. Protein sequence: CASSYSGGGALISSYNEQFF.